The clone carrying this T cell receptor (beta chain) was detected many times. TCRdb re-called the reads with MiXCR, one entry per CDR3 protein. This sample has roughly 150,000 distinct CDR3 sequences, with approximately 17% found just once. The sample belongs to a study of T cell repertoires in cytomegalovirus infection. About the research overall: Public TCR beta signatures marked donors with CMV infection and the matching HLA.

The receptor was derived from a human donor in good health (CMV status not recorded). Some clones in this sample may be carry-over from other donors' samples. The sequenced sample consisted of CD8+ T cells from PBMCs.

The CDR3 loop is CASSLALGRAETQYF. The DNA for the CDR3 is TGTGCCAGCAGCTTAGCGTTGGGCAGGGCGGAGACCCAGTACTTC. The V gene is TRBV7-2, the J gene TRBJ2-5; tentatively, D is TRBD1 (5 bases). CDR1 and CDR2 (germline): SGHTA, FQGNSA. V lost 0 bases to trimming and J lost 5 bases, with 13 bases between them. The CDR3 has 15 amino acids. Based on the CDR3 plus reference TRBV7-2 and TRBJ2-5, the full variable domain is GAGVSQSPSNKVTEKGKDVELRCDPISGHTALYWYRQSLGQGLEFLIYFQGNSAPDKSGLPSDRFSAERTGGSVSTLTIQRTQQEDSAVYLCASSLALGRAETQYFGPGTRLLVL.